Each of the 12 T cell receptor beta chains below was sequenced from the same sample in a study of T-cell memory formation after mild COVID-19. TCRdb analysed the 5' RACE reads with MiXCR anew, one entry per CDR3 protein. Here the sample spans about 160,000 distinct CDR3 sequences, 30% to 35% being singletons. The sequencing input was PBMCs or a T cell subset sorted from them (not recorded which). Receptors were obtained from an adult woman who had mild COVID-19 (a few samples of this study predate the infection). Cell type and time point are not known.

This clonotype has just a few counts. The V and J genes are TRBV6-6 and TRBJ1-2; the D is unclear. The CDR3 length is 15 residues. The germline V and J ends were trimmed by 4 bases and 2 bases, with 14 bases remaining between them. CDR1 is MNHNY, CDR2 SVGAGI, per germline (reference sequence). The CDR3 sequence is CASSSTVDANYGYTF. The CDR3 nucleotides are TGTGCCAGCAGTTCCACCGTGGACGCCAACTATGGCTACACCTTC.

The V and J genes are TRBV5-1 and TRBJ2-6, with a tentative D call TRBD1 (5 bases). Trimming took off 4 bases at V and 0 bases at J, with 17 bases between the two ends. Germline values: CDR1 SGHRS, CDR2 YFSETQ. The CDR3 extends over 18 amino acids. CDR3 sequence: CASSPGFGPLSGANVLTF. The CDR3 DNA follows: TGCGCCAGCAGCCCAGGGTTTGGCCCACTCTCTGGGGCCAACGTCCTGACTTTC.

The rearrangement uses TRBV29-1 and TRBJ2-1, with 16 nucleotides matching TRBD2. This CDR3 is built from 14 residues. Looked up from germline, CDR1 is SQVTM and CDR2 is ANQGSEA. V trimming: 6 bases; J trimming: 7 bases; junction bases outside the gene matches: 3. The CDR3 bases are TGCAGCGTCGAGGGACTAGCGGGAGGGAATGAGCAGTTCTTC. Its translation is CSVEGLAGGNEQFF.

This clonotype was observed a few times. The chain uses TRBV7-9 and TRBJ2-7, with D perhaps TRBD1 or TRBD2 (5 bases each). Germline V gene sequence: CDR1 SEHNR, CDR2 FQNEAQ (reference sequence). The V and J ends lost 5 bases and 4 bases respectively, with 12 bases between them. The CDR3 has 13 residues. Here the CDR3 DNA reads TGTGCCAGCAGCCCCCGGGACCTATACGAGCAGTACTTC. Residues: CASSPRDLYEQYF.

This clonotype has just a few counts. This chain joins TRBV2 and TRBJ1-2, with TRBD1 as a possible D gene (6 bases). There are 14 residues in the CDR3. Germline V gene lookup returns CDR1 SNHLY and CDR2 FYNNEI. V gave up 10 bases and J gave up 0 bases, with 15 bases separating them. The CDR3: CAIRNRDANYGYTF. The CDR3 DNA is TGTGCCATCAGAAACAGGGATGCTAACTATGGCTACACCTTC.

The chain has TRBV4-3 and TRBJ2-2, with 9 bases matching TRBD2. Trimming removed 0 bases from V and 0 bases from J; junction bases left unmatched: 11. The CDR3 consists of 20 residues. Per the germline V gene, CDR1 is LGHNA and CDR2 is YSLEER. CDR3 loop: CASSQDYWASGVPNTGELFF. The CDR3 region has the DNA TGCGCCAGCAGCCAAGATTATTGGGCTAGCGGGGTGCCGAACACCGGGGAGCTGTTTTTT.

This clonotype has only a few counts. V and J are TRBV4-2 and TRBJ2-1, with TRBD1 identical over 7 bases. Germline-derived CDR1 and CDR2 are LGHNA and YNFKEQ. This CDR3 is built from 15 residues. J lost 6 bases, V lost 6 bases, and 11 bases had no gene match. In DNA, the CDR3 is TGTGCCAGCAGGGGGGTAGGGGGCGACGGCAATGAGCAGTTCTTC. This translates into CASRGVGGDGNEQFF.

A few counts support this clonotype. The V gene is TRBV29-1, the J gene TRBJ2-3, with TRBD2 matching 13 bases. Per the germline V gene, CDR1 is SQVTM and CDR2 is ANQGSEA. The trim removed 7 bases at V and 3 bases at J, leaving 7 bases unmatched. The CDR3 loop spans 15 amino acids. The DNA for the CDR3 is TGCAGCGCCGTACCACTAGCGGGAGGGACAGATACGCAGTATTTT. It specifies CSAVPLAGGTDTQYF.

The CDR3 DNA is TGTGCCAGCAGCCCCCTAAAGACAGGAGCCTACGAGCAGTACTTC. Translated, it gives CASSPLKTGAYEQYF. This chain connects TRBV14 to TRBJ2-7; TRBD1 is a possible D gene (6 bases). The V gene lost 4 bases and the J gene lost 2 bases, with 15 bases spanning the gap. Germline-derived CDR1 and CDR2 are SGHDN and FVKESK. There are 15 residues in the CDR3.

This clonotype was picked up one time. V is TRBV20-1 and J is TRBJ1-4; D is ambiguous. The CDR3 is 14 residues long. Deletions cut 6 bases from V and 0 bases from J, with 11 bases between. Germline values: CDR1 DFQATT, CDR2 SNEGSKA (reference sequence). CDR3 protein: CSATTQPTNEKLFF. In DNA, the CDR3 is TGCAGTGCGACGACCCAGCCAACTAATGAAAAACTGTTTTTT.

This clonotype occurred once. The DNA of the CDR3 is TGTGCCAGCACCTCGGGACAGCCAGGACAGCCCCAGCATTTT. This sequence encodes CASTSGQPGQPQHF. V and J are TRBV7-2 and TRBJ1-5; the match to TRBD1 covers 7 bases. The V gene end was trimmed by 7 bases and the J gene end by 7 bases; junction bases not matched to a gene: 10. Germline CDR1 is SGHTA and CDR2 is FQGNSA. The CDR3 loop spans 14 amino acids.

This sequence joins TRBV12-3 or TRBV12-4 and TRBJ1-1; D call uncertain. Trimming took off 6 bases at V and 3 bases at J, with 14 bases between the two ends. The CDR3 contains 14 residues. The CDR3 DNA reads TGTGCCAGCAGCCCTGGCGCGGAGGACACTGAAGCTTTCTTT. Translating gives CASSPGAEDTEAFF.